One and the same sample provided the 3 T cell receptor beta chains below, sequenced in a study of regulatory T cells in long-lasting Graves disease. Assembly of TCR beta libraries relied on iRepertoire HTBI primers together with Arm-PCR of CDR3 regions. TCRdb ran MiXCR on the multiplex PCR reads and lists one entry per CDR3 protein. This repertoire shows about 420,000 distinct CDR3 sequences, around 15% found once; its top ten account for 23%. Time point specified: newly diagnosed GD, antithyroid drugs for less than 3 months. Isolated PBMC RNA provided the starting material for the TCR library. These records were also assigned to another study, of T cells in Graves' hyperthyroidism and ophthalmopathy.

The starting material was peripheral blood mononuclear cells (PBMCs), obtained at new diagnosis, from a patient treated with antithyroid drugs. These receptors all come from a woman aged 18-29 years with Graves disease.

There are many counts of this clonotype. The CDR3 here is CASSIGYREEDLKKLFF. CDR3 coding DNA: TGTGCCAGCAGCATAGGCTACAGGGAAGAGGACCTGAAAAAACTGTTTTTT. The chain uses TRBV7-2 and TRBJ1-4; D may be TRBD1 (6 bases). Germline values: CDR1 SGHTA, CDR2 FQGNSA. This CDR3 is 17 amino acids long. Trimming took off 5 bases at V and 9 bases at J, with 25 bases between the two ends. Based on the CDR3 plus reference TRBV7-2 and TRBJ1-4, the full variable domain is GAGVSQSPSNKVTEKGKDVELRCDPISGHTALYWYRQSLGQGLEFLIYFQGNSAPDKSGLPSDRFSAERTGGSVSTLTIQRTQQEDSAVYLCASSIGYREEDLKKLFFGSGTQLSVL.

This clonotype has a single count. A single base separates this from a much larger clone, so it may be a read error. The rearrangement uses TRBV30 and TRBJ2-1; 11 positions agree with TRBD1. The CDR3 runs to 15 residues. V trimming: 2 bases; J trimming: 10 bases; junction bases outside the gene matches: 10. Germline loops: CDR1 GTSNPN, CDR2 SVGIG (reference sequence). CDR3 loop: CAWSTGTGGPYEQFF. The DNA of the CDR3 is TGTGCCTGGAGTACCGGGACAGGGGGTCCCTACGAGCAGTTCTTC.

Points on this clonotype: It may be a read error: a sequence one base away is much more abundant. This sequence joins TRBV12-3 or TRBV12-4 and TRBJ2-3, with no clear D. The J call may not be correct, given that the DNA end is closer to TRBJ2-5. CDR3 size: 11 residues. The DNA of the CDR3 is TGTGCCAGCAGTCCTATCGGGACCCAGTACTTC. Its translation: CASSPIGTQYF.